This TCR beta chain comes out of a study of T cells expressing NK-cell markers. In the study overall: Beta-chain profiling covered CD3+CD56+NKG2C+, CD3+CD56+NKG2C- and CD3+CD56-NKG2C+ sorted subsets.

TCRdb processed the 5' RACE reads again and assigns one entry to each CDR3 protein, with no DNA. In all, the sample yields about 460,000 distinct CDR3 sequences. The CDR3 is 14 amino acids. The germline V gene encodes CDR1 LNHDA and CDR2 SQIVND (reference sequence). This TCR was sampled from a woman in her forties or fifties in good health. Source material: blood T cells: a sorted CD56 or NKG2C T cell subset, CD4+ or CD8+ T cells, or bulk PBMC T cells (not recorded which). This chain uses TRBV19 with TRBJ2-1; the TCRdb call, TRBD2, lacks DNA for checking. The CDR3 here is CASSIPADGNEQFF. Combining the CDR3 with reference TRBV19 and TRBJ2-1 gives the whole variable domain DGGITQSPKYLFRKEGQNVTLSCEQNLNHDAMYWYRQDPGQGLRLIYYSQIVNDFQKGDIAEGYSVSREKKESFPLTVTSAQKNPTAFYLCASSIPADGNEQFFGPGTRLTVL.